The 6 T cell receptor beta chains presented below share a single source sample, sequenced in a study of post-analysis software for immune sequencing data. General study points: In patients, about five TRBV segments were more frequent than in controls, with TRBV5-6, TRBV5-1 and TRBV20-1 among them.

Prepared libraries of TCR beta cDNA carried unique molecular identifiers. TCRdb re-called the PCR reads with MiXCR, one entry per CDR3 protein. The sample has under 900,000 distinct CDR3 sequences, about 57% seen once. Antigens for these TCRs are unknown. The specimen sequenced was blood. All receptors derive from a girl under 18 with multiple sclerosis.

This sequence joins TRBV18 and TRBJ1-2; 7 bases line up with TRBD1. Trimming cost V 2 bases and J 4 bases; bases outside gene matches: 13. The CDR3 runs 17 residues. The V gene's germline CDR1 is KGHSH and CDR2 LQKENI. The CDR3 DNA reads as TGTGCCAGCTCACCAAGGGGACAGACTATGGGCCTCTATGGCTACACCTTC. Amino acid sequence: CASSPRGQTMGLYGYTF.

CDR3 loop: CASSQDWTGGTQYF. The CDR3, as DNA: TGCGCCAGCAGCCAAGACTGGACTGGGGGGACCCAGTACTTC. This sequence joins TRBV5-1 and TRBJ2-5; the D gene could be TRBD1 or TRBD2 (5 bases each). V was cut by 4 bases and J by 7 bases, with 17 bases left in between. CDR1 and CDR2 from the germline V gene are SGHRS and YFSETQ. CDR3 size: 14 residues.

This clonotype was observed a handful of times. The J gene is TRBJ2-3, the V gene TRBV5-1; no firm D call. This CDR3 spans 15 amino acids. Trimming cost V 0 bases and J 1 base, with 9 bases left between them. Germline CDR1 SGHRS, CDR2 YFSETQ. The CDR3 DNA is TGCGCCAGCAGCTTGGACAGACAACGCACAGATACGCAGTATTTT. The encoded protein is CASSLDRQRTDTQYF.

The rearrangement uses TRBV7-6 and TRBJ1-4, with 8 nucleotides matching TRBD1. Losses at the gene ends were 2 bases for V and 8 bases for J; bases not matched to a gene: 4. This CDR3 is 14 amino acids long. From germline, CDR1 is SGHVS and CDR2 FNYEAQ. In DNA, the CDR3 is TGTGCCAGCAGCTTAAGACAGGGGAACGAAAAACTGTTTTTT. It translates to CASSLRQGNEKLFF. Complete variable domain (other parts from reference TRBV7-6 and TRBJ1-4): GAGVSQSPRYKVTKRGQDVALRCDPISGHVSLYWYRQALGQGPEFLTYFNYEAQQDKSGLPNDRFSAERPEGSISTLTIQRTEQRDSAMYRCASSLRQGNEKLFFGSGTQLSVL.

The chain uses TRBV29-1 and TRBJ2-4; no firm D call. The better agreement between TRBJ2-7 and the DNA end casts doubt on the J call. This CDR3 is built from 13 residues. CDR1 and CDR2 (germline): SQVTM, ANQGSEA. CDR3 residues: CSVSPRYTSEQYF. The CDR3 DNA reads TGCAGCGTTTCCCCCCGTTATACCTCCGAGCAGTACTTC.

The chain combines TRBV7-3 with TRBJ2-2, with 7 bases aligning to TRBD2. The CDR3 has 14 residues. The ends lost 6 bases at V and 7 bases at J; junction bases unmatched: 8. Germline CDR1 is SGHTA and CDR2 is FQGTGA. The CDR3 region is CASRSRSGDGELFF. The CDR3, as DNA: TGTGCCAGCAGGTCTAGGAGCGGGGACGGGGAGCTGTTTTTT.